Listed here are 26 T cell receptor beta chains from one sample, sequenced in a study of cytomegalovirus exposure and HLA in healthy donors. PCR amplification relied on 60 Vbeta primers (plus 13 Jbeta primers). Libraries were prepared by immunoSEQ multiplex PCR; TCRdb keeps only in-frame clonotypes and omits some of them. The table includes approximately 160,000 clones, approximately 77% detected once. Material for sequencing was PBMCs. The receptor source for this set is a male donor in good health and CMV-seropositive.

Written as DNA, the CDR3 is TGTGCCAGCAGCCCAGACCCGGGCACTGAAGCTTTCTTT. This gives the protein CASSPDPGTEAFF. This chain connects TRBV7-9 to TRBJ1-1; D gene ambiguous. Germline V lookup: CDR1 SEHNR, CDR2 FQNEAQ (reference sequence). The ends were cut back, 5 bases at V and 4 bases at J, with 11 bases in the middle. This CDR3 contains 13 residues. The variable domain in full, completed from reference TRBV7-9 and TRBJ1-1, reads DTGVSQNPRHKITKRGQNVTFRCDPISEHNRLYWYRQTLGQGPEFLTYFQNEAQLEKSRLLSDRFSAERPKGSFSTLEIQRTEQGDSAMYLCASSPDPGTEAFFGQGTRLTVV.

This chain joins TRBV4-1 and TRBJ2-7, with a weak D call TRBD2 (5 bases). This CDR3 comprises 15 residues. V dropped 1 base and J dropped 0 bases, with 10 bases sitting between them. The germline V gene encodes CDR1 MGHRA and CDR2 YSYEKL. The CDR3 loop reads CASSQVADSSYEQYF. The CDR3 DNA reads TGCGCCAGCAGCCAAGTCGCGGACTCCTCCTACGAGCAGTACTTC.

CDR3: CASSWRSNQPQHF. In DNA form, the CDR3 reads TGTGCCAGCAGTTGGAGGAGCAATCAGCCCCAGCATTTT. The chain links TRBV28 to TRBJ1-5, with D uncertain. This CDR3 is built from 13 residues. The germline gives CDR1 MDHEN, CDR2 SYDVKM. V was trimmed by 4 bases and J by 1 base, leaving 5 bases between them.

The CDR3 DNA is TGTGCCAGCAGCCTCGGGACAGGGTACGAGCAGTACTTC. Translated, it gives CASSLGTGYEQYF. The chain uses TRBV7-2 and TRBJ2-7; 9 nucleotides match TRBD1. CDR3 length: 13 amino acids. Trimming at V came to 5 bases and at J to 4 bases, leaving 3 bases not matched to a gene. Per the germline V gene, CDR1 is SGHTA and CDR2 is FQGNSA.

About this clone itself: A junction end diverges from the germline sequence, so it may reflect a read error. The chain is built from TRBV7-7 and TRBJ1-1; D ambiguous. The CDR3 runs to 13 residues. Germline V gene sequence: CDR1 SSHAT, CDR2 FNYEAQ (reference sequence). The CDR3 sequence: CASSPLEGTEAFF. The DNA for the CDR3 is TGTGCTAGCAGCCCCCTTGAGGGCACTGAAGCTTTCTTT.

The table lists this clone with a few counts. This chain joins TRBV4-3 and TRBJ2-1; D might be TRBD2 (7 bases). CDR1 and CDR2 from the germline V gene are LGHNA and YSLEER. CDR3 length: 14 residues. Trimming removed 2 bases at V and 14 bases at J, with 19 bases between. The CDR3 here is CASSQLGLVGGKFF. The CDR3 region has the DNA TGCGCCAGCAGCCAACTCGGACTAGTTGGGGGCAAGTTCTTC.

The chain couples TRBV5-1 to TRBJ2-1; 11 bases are a match to TRBD2. Losses at the gene ends were 6 bases for V and 9 bases for J; bases not matched to a gene: 11. Germline CDR1 and CDR2: SGHRS and YFSETQ. CDR3 length: 15 residues. In nucleotides, the CDR3 is TGCGCCAGCACCAGCAGTAGCGGGGGGGCCGGTGAGCAGTTCTTC. Its translation: CASTSSSGGAGEQFF.

The V call is TRBV27, the J call TRBJ2-1, with a tentative D call TRBD2 (7 bases). Germline V gives CDR1 MNHEY, CDR2 SMNVEV (reference sequence). This CDR3 has 18 residues. Deletions cut 4 bases from V and 5 bases from J, with 24 bases between. The CDR3 region has the DNA TGTGCCAGCAGTTCTCTTCCGCGGGGGCCAGGGAGGAACAATGAGCAGTTCTTC. This sequence encodes CASSSLPRGPGRNNEQFF.

This sequence joins TRBV6-1 and TRBJ2-5; possible D gene TRBD1, 6 bases. Germline assignment: CDR1 MNHNS and CDR2 SASEGT. This CDR3 has 15 residues. V lost 2 bases to trimming and J lost 5 bases, with 15 bases between them. The chain's CDR3 is CASSESGGLGETQYF. The DNA for the CDR3 is TGTGCCAGCAGTGAAAGTGGGGGCTTAGGCGAGACCCAGTACTTC.

The sample holds a few counts of this clone. The chain links TRBV5-6 to TRBJ1-2; 8 bases match TRBD1. This CDR3 contains 14 residues. Trimming at V came to 0 bases and at J to 8 bases, leaving 6 bases not matched to a gene. The germline V gene has CDR1 SGHDT and CDR2 YYEEEE. The CDR3, as DNA: TGTGCCAGCAGCTTGGTAGCGGACAGGGCGGGCTACACCTTC. This encodes CASSLVADRAGYTF.

This clone occurred once. V is TRBV11-2 and J is TRBJ1-1, with 12 bases lining up with TRBD1. Germline CDR1 and CDR2: SGHAT and FQNNGV. V lost 5 bases to trimming and J lost 1 base; unmatched junction nucleotides: 11. This CDR3 has 18 amino acids. CDR3 DNA sequence: TGTGCCAGCAGCCCACACTTGGGACAGGGGGCGCAGAACACTGAAGCTTTCTTT. It codes for CASSPHLGQGAQNTEAFF.

The gene calls are TRBV6-5 and TRBJ2-7, with D possibly being TRBD2 (7 bases). Per germline, CDR1 MNHEY and CDR2 SVGAGI. The CDR3 loop spans 14 amino acids. The V end lost 8 bases, the J end lost 4 bases, and 18 bases lay between the germline ends. The CDR3 nucleotides are TGTGCCAGCGCAGTGGGGGGGCCGAAATACGAGCAGTACTTC. Translated: CASAVGGPKYEQYF.

Notes on this clone: The junction differs from germline at one of its ends, possibly a read error. This chain joins TRBV7-7 and TRBJ1-1; TRBD1 is a possible D gene (5 bases). CDR1 and CDR2 from the germline V gene are SSHAT and FNYEAQ (reference sequence). The CDR3 contains 16 residues. CDR3 region: CASSTRDGGTNTEAFF. The CDR3 nucleotides read TGTGCTAGCAGCACACGAGACGGGGGTACGAACACTGAAGCTTTCTTT.

The rearrangement links TRBV2 to TRBJ1-1; 7 bases match TRBD1. CDR3 length equals 15 residues. Germline V gene sequence: CDR1 SNHLY, CDR2 FYNNEI. V shed 3 bases and J 8 bases; nucleotides not matched to a gene: 12. CDR3: CASSDTMAGTVEAFF. The CDR3 coding sequence is TGTGCCAGCAGTGACACCATGGCCGGGACAGTAGAAGCTTTCTTT.

The V gene is TRBV5-1, the J gene TRBJ1-2; D gene unclear. The CDR3 length is 13 residues. CDR1 and CDR2 from the germline V gene are SGHRS and YFSETQ. Trimming took off 4 bases at V and 6 bases at J, with 13 bases between the two ends. CDR3 DNA sequence: TGCGCCAGCAGCCTGGGAGAAACGAATGGCTACACCTTC. Its protein is CASSLGETNGYTF.

This chain connects TRBV14 to TRBJ2-5, with no clear D. The CDR3 loop spans 14 amino acids. The germline gives CDR1 SGHDN, CDR2 FVKESK. Trimming shortened V by 0 bases and J by 3 bases, and 8 bases separated the two germline ends. The CDR3 DNA sequence: TGTGCCAGCAGCCAAGAAGTCCCTAAAGAGACCCAGTACTTC. Translating it yields CASSQEVPKETQYF.

The chain uses TRBV4-3 and TRBJ1-1; maybe TRBD1 (6 bases). Germline loops: CDR1 LGHNA, CDR2 YSLEER. The ends were cut back, 0 bases at V and 7 bases at J, with 15 bases in the middle. The CDR3 contains 15 residues. CDR3 in DNA: TGCGCCAGCAGCCAAGATCGGGGGGGGGCTCTTGAAGCTTTCTTT. It encodes CASSQDRGGALEAFF.

This sequence joins TRBV9 and TRBJ1-3, with TRBD1 matching over 9 bases. The V segment lost 3 bases and the J segment 0 bases; nucleotides outside the gene matches: 1. Germline loops: CDR1 SGDLS, CDR2 YYNGEE. The CDR3 is 15 amino acids. CDR3 nucleotide sequence: TGTGCCAGCAGCGCGGGACAGGGCTCTGGAAACACCATATATTTT. As protein: CASSAGQGSGNTIYF.

CDR3 in DNA: TGTGCCAGCGGTGACTTGGCGGGGGCCTCCCAGTACTTC. Translating it yields CASGDLAGASQYF. The rearrangement uses TRBV7-2 and TRBJ2-5; TRBD2 might be the D (7 bases). Germline assignment: CDR1 SGHTA and CDR2 FQGNSA. V lost 8 bases and J 9 bases, leaving 19 bases between the germline ends. The CDR3 covers 13 residues.

V gene TRBV29-1 combines with J gene TRBJ2-7; 9 bases match TRBD1. V gave up 1 base and J gave up 3 bases; unmatched junction bases: 7. The CDR3 covers 15 residues. Per the germline V gene, CDR1 is SQVTM and CDR2 is ANQGSEA. The CDR3 loop reads CSVEAGTGWGYEQYF. The DNA for the CDR3 is TGCAGCGTTGAAGCTGGGACAGGGTGGGGCTACGAGCAGTACTTC.

This chain links TRBV10-1 with TRBJ2-3, with D possibly being TRBD2 (5 bases). From germline, CDR1 is WNHNN and CDR2 SYGVQD (reference sequence). The length of the CDR3 is 16 residues. V lost 0 bases, J lost 3 bases, and 13 bases lay in between. CDR3 amino acids: CASSESKASGTDTQYF. CDR3 nucleotides: TGCGCCAGCAGTGAGTCGAAAGCCTCGGGAACAGATACGCAGTATTTT.

V is TRBV4-2 and J is TRBJ1-2; D unresolved. V shed 4 bases and J shed 4 bases, with 19 bases lying between them. The CDR3 is 16 residues long. Germline V lookup: CDR1 LGHNA, CDR2 YNFKEQ. DNA of the CDR3: TGTGCCAGCAGCCCCCCTTACTCCAGGTCGTTCTATGGCTACACCTTC. Its translation: CASSPPYSRSFYGYTF.

The chain employs TRBV7-8 and TRBJ2-7, with a weak D call TRBD1 (5 bases). Per the germline V gene, CDR1 is SGHVS and CDR2 is FQNEAQ. Trimming shortened V by 5 bases and J by 0 bases, and 14 bases separated the two germline ends. This CDR3 contains 15 residues. The CDR3 region is CASSPSNRPSYEQYF. The CDR3 bases are TGTGCCAGCAGCCCGTCGAACAGGCCCTCCTACGAGCAGTACTTC.

A remark on this clone: At one of its ends the junction is not consistent with the germline gene, which may arise from a read error. The chain uses TRBV7-7 and TRBJ2-1; weak D call: TRBD1 (6 bases). CDR1 and CDR2 from the germline V gene are SSHAT and FNYEAQ (reference sequence). The CDR3 extends over 16 amino acids. CDR3 residues: CASSPLTGLSYNEQFF. CDR3 DNA: TGTGCTAGCAGCCCGCTGACAGGCCTCTCCTACAATGAGCAGTTCTTC.

This sequence joins TRBV18 and TRBJ2-7; unclear D gene. Between the trimmed V and J ends, which lost 1 base and 1 base, there was a span of 5 bases. This CDR3 has 13 amino acids. Germline lookup yields CDR1 KGHSH and CDR2 LQKENI. DNA of the CDR3: TGTGCCAGCTCACCACGGCAGTCCTACGAGCAGTACTTC. Translating it yields CASSPRQSYEQYF.

This clone has just a few counts. V and J are TRBV6-6 and TRBJ2-5; a weak D match, TRBD1 (6 bases). Germline lookup yields CDR1 MNHNY and CDR2 SVGAGI (reference sequence). Between the trimmed V and J ends, which lost 0 bases and 7 bases, there was a span of 18 bases. The CDR3 length is 16 residues. The CDR3, as DNA: TGTGCCAGCAGTTACTCGATGGGGGACACACTCGGGACCCAGTACTTC. It specifies CASSYSMGDTLGTQYF.